The clone carrying this T cell receptor (beta chain) was detected ten times or more. The CDR3 loop spans 15 amino acids. CDR1 and CDR2 (germline): MDHEN, SYDVKM. V trimming: 10 bases; J trimming: 5 bases; junction bases outside the gene matches: 10. The data derive from a study of T cells in Graves' hyperthyroidism and ophthalmopathy. What was amplified from RNA transcripts were TCR beta CDR3 regions. Using the HTBI primer set, a first-round RT-PCR was run on the TCR CDR3. MiXCR, applied by TCRdb to the multiplex PCR reads, yields one record per CDR3 protein. The profile shows 300,000 to 400,000 distinct CDR3 sequences, less than 15% of them singletons.

What was sequenced was blood. The V call is TRBV28, the J call TRBJ1-5; TRBD1 agrees at 11 bases. The sequence was obtained from a woman in her late teens or twenties with Graves' hyperthyroidism. CDR3: CATRRDRGNHQPQHF. CDR3 nucleotide sequence: TGTGCCACACGACGGGACAGGGGGAACCATCAGCCCCAGCATTTT. Supplemented by reference TRBV28 and TRBJ1-5, the full variable domain reads DVKVTQSSRYLVKRTGEKVFLECVQDMDHENMFWYRQDPGLGLRLIYFSYDVKMKEKGDIPEGYSVSREKKERFSLILESASTNQTSMYLCATRRDRGNHQPQHFGDGTRLSIL.